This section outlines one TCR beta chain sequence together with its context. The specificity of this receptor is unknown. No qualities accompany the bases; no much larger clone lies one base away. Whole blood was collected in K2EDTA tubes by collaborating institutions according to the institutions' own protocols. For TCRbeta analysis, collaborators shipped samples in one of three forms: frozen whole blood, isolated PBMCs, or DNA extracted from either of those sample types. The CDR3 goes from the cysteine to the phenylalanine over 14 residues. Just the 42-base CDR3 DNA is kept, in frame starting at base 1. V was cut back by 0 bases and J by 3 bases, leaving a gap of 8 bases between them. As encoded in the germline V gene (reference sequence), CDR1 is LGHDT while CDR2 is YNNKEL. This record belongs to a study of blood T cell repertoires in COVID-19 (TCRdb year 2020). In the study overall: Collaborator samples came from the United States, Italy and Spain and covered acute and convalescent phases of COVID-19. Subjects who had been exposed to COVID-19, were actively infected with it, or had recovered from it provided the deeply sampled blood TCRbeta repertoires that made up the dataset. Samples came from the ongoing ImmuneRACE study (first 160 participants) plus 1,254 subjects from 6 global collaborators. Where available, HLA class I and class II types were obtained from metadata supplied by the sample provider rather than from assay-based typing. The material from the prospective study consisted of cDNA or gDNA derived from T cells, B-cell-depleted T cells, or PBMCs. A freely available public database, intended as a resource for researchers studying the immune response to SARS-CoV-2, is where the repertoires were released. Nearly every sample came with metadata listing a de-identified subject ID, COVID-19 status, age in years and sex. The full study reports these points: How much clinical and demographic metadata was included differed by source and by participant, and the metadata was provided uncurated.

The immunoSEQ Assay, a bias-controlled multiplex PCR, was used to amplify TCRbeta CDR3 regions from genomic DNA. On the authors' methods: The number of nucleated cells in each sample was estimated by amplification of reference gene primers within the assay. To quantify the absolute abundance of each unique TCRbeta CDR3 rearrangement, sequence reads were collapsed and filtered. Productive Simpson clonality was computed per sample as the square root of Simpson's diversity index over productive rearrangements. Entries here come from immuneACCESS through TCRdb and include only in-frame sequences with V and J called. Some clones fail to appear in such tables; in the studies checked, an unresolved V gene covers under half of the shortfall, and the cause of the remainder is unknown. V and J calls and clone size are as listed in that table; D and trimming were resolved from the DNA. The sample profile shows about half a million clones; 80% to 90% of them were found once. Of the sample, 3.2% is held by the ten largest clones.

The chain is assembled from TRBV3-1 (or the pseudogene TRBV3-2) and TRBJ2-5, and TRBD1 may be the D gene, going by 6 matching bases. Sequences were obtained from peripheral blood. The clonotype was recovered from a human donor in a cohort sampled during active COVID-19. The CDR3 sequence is CASSQESGEETQYF. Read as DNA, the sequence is TGTGCCAGCAGCCAAGAGTCAGGGGAAGAGACCCAGTACTTC.